Reported below is one T cell receptor beta chain. This CDR3 comprises 15 residues. Unmatched junction bases numbered 8, after V lost 5 bases and J lost 2 bases. Germline CDR1 SGHAT, CDR2 FQNNGV. These data belong to a study of T cell changes during pregnancy in multiple sclerosis. Only in-frame clones appear in the TCRdb table, and some are missing; sequencing was by immunoSEQ multiplex PCR. The repertoire holds roughly 35,000 clones, with around 94% as singletons. The chain recombines TRBV11-2 with TRBJ2-7, with 8 bases identical to TRBD2. The material sequenced was PBMCs (not recorded whether the cells were cultured). The TCR comes from a female donor with multiple sclerosis, enrolled in a pregnancy study. The CDR3 DNA is TGTGCCAGCAGCGCGGGACTAGGGAGCCCCTACGAGCAGTACTTC. As protein: CASSAGLGSPYEQYF. Using reference TRBV11-2 and TRBJ2-7 for the parts outside the CDR3, the full variable domain is EAGVAQSPRYKIIEKRQSVAFWCNPISGHATLYWYQQILGQGPKLLIQFQNNGVVDDSQLPKDRFSAERLKGVDSTLKIQPAKLEDSAVYLCASSAGLGSPYEQYFGPGTRLTVT.